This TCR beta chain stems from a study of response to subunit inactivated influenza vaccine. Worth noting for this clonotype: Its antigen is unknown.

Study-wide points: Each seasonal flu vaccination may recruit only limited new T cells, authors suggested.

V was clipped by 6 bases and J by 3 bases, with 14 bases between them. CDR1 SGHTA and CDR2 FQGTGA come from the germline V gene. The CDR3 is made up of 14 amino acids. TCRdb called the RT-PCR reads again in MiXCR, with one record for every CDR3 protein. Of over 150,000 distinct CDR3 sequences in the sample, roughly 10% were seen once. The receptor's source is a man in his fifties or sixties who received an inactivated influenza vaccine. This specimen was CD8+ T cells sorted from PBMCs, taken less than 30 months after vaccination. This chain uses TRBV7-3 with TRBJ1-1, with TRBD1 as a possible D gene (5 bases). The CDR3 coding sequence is TGTGCCAGCAGAGTCGCTCAGGGCGACACTGAAGCTTTCTTT. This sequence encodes CASRVAQGDTEAFF. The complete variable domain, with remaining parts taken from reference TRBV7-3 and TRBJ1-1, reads GAGVSQTPSNKVTEKGKYVELRCDPISGHTALYWYRQSLGQGPEFLIYFQGTGAADDSGLPNDRFFAVRPEGSVSTLKIQRTERGDSAVYLCASRVAQGDTEAFFGQGTRLTVV.